This TCR beta chain was retrieved from a study of blood T cell repertoires in COVID-19. Background on the study: PBMCs, B-cell-depleted T cells, or T cells were the source of the cDNA or gDNA that made up the material.

This clone was counted between two and nine times. CDR3 length: 16 residues. The ends were cut back, 1 base at V and 7 bases at J, with 14 bases in the middle. CDR1 is SGHVS and CDR2 is FNYEAQ in the germline V gene. Authors' data handling: Estimates of nucleated cell counts were drawn from the amplification of reference gene primers. The repertoire was sequenced with immunoSEQ multiplex PCR; TCRdb's copy has only in-frame clones and lacks some. From that table come the V and J calls and clone size; the DNA was used to work out D and trimming. The sample gives hundreds of thousands of clones, more than 80% of which show up once; roughly 1.4% is in the top ten.

The clonotype originates from a woman in her twenties or thirties with active or convalescent COVID-19. The J gene is TRBJ1-6, the V gene TRBV7-6; D remains unclear. Sequenced: peripheral blood. The CDR3 reads CASSLEAAELNSPLHF. The CDR3 DNA is TGTGCCAGCAGCTTAGAGGCGGCAGAGCTCAATTCACCCCTCCACTTT.